This T cell receptor (beta chain) was retrieved from a study of cytomegalovirus exposure and HLA in healthy donors. Concerning this clone itself: The antigen remains undetermined.

Overall study findings and caveats: Near-uniform donor sequencing depth was presumed by presence/absence analyses. Despite most TCR sequences being rare, some public TCRs occurred in many donors.

The PCR had 60 Vbeta and 13 Jbeta primers. The protocol was immunoSEQ multiplex PCR, while the TCRdb copy is restricted to in-frame clones and leaves out a portion. In the table there are more than 150,000 clones, about 80% of which are singletons. Trimming took 0 bases from V and 0 from J, leaving 13 bases between them. The CDR3 is 17 residues long. Germline V gene lookup returns CDR1 SGHTA and CDR2 FQGNSA. The J gene is TRBJ2-3, the V gene TRBV7-2; a weak D match, TRBD2 (7 bases). The receptor's source is a man in his fifties or sixties in good health and CMV-seropositive. The source material was PBMCs. The CDR3 region has the DNA TGTGCCAGCAGCTTAGCCGTGGGGGGGGCCAGCACAGATACGCAGTATTTT. Translation: CASSLAVGGASTDTQYF.